Below are 22 T cell receptor beta chains sequenced from a single sample in a study of CD4+ T cells in melanoma. The table came from immunoSEQ multiplex PCR; TCRdb's copy has only in-frame clones and leaves some out. The sample carries more than 110,000 clones, about 90% recorded once. The receptors were gathered from a human donor with melanoma.

The rearrangement links TRBV5-5 to TRBJ2-2, with D maybe TRBD1 (6 bases). The CDR3 spans 15 residues. Germline CDR1 is SGHKS and CDR2 is YYEKEE (reference sequence). V lost 0 bases to trimming and J lost 2 bases, with 8 bases between them. CDR3 residues: CASSLDRVNTGELFF. CDR3 sequence (DNA): TGTGCCAGCAGCTTGGACAGGGTCAACACCGGGGAGCTGTTTTTT. Based on the CDR3 plus reference TRBV5-5 and TRBJ2-2, the full variable domain is DAGVTQSPTHLIKTRGQQVTLRCSPISGHKSVSWYQQVLGQGPQFIFQYYEKEERGRGNFPDRFSARQFPNYSSELNVNALLLGDSALYLCASSLDRVNTGELFFGEGSRLTVL.

The chain links TRBV18 to TRBJ2-3; D is perhaps TRBD1 or TRBD2 (5 bases each). CDR1 is KGHSH, CDR2 LQKENI, per germline. The CDR3 covers 15 residues. The V end lost 3 bases, the J end lost 3 bases, and 13 bases lay between the germline ends. CDR3 nucleotides: TGTGCCAGCTCACCGATCAGGGACGGGACAGATACGCAGTATTTT. Amino acid sequence: CASSPIRDGTDTQYF.

The chain carries TRBV7-9 and TRBJ2-7, with D uncertain. This CDR3 spans 12 amino acids. V was cut by 5 bases and J by 2 bases, with 7 bases left in between. The germline gives CDR1 SEHNR, CDR2 FQNEAQ (reference sequence). The CDR3 region is CASSANTYEQYF. The CDR3 DNA sequence: TGTGCCAGCAGCGCCAACACCTACGAGCAGTACTTC.

The chain links TRBV12-2 to TRBJ2-2; the table's TRBD2 call for D was not verified on the DNA. TRBV12-2 is noted as a pseudogene. The CDR3 is 14 residues long. The CDR3 bases are TGTGCAAGTCGCTTGATCCACTGCACCGGGGAGCTGTTTTTT. Its protein is CASRLIHCTGELFF.

The DNA of the CDR3 is TGTGCCAGCTCCCGGGTCGGGAATCCTGAAGCTTTCTTT. Its protein is CASSRVGNPEAFF. The V and J genes are TRBV6-1 and TRBJ1-1; no firm D call. CDR1 is MNHNS, CDR2 SASEGT, per germline. This CDR3 contains 13 residues. Trimming removed 8 bases from V and 6 bases from J, with 16 bases in between.

The J gene is TRBJ2-3, the V gene TRBV5-1; 10 bases map to TRBD2. The CDR3 covers 17 residues. Trimming took 2 bases from V and 4 from J; bases not matched to a gene: 10. From germline, CDR1 is SGHRS and CDR2 YFSETQ. The CDR3: CASSLGASGGSADTQYF. The DNA for the CDR3 is TGCGCCAGCAGCTTAGGGGCTAGCGGGGGCTCGGCAGATACGCAGTATTTT.

The chain is built from TRBV30 and TRBJ2-3, with 11 bases identical to TRBD2. This CDR3 has 18 residues. CDR1 and CDR2 (germline): GTSNPN, SVGIG (reference sequence). Trimming removed 5 bases from V and 2 bases from J; junction bases left unmatched: 15. The CDR3: CAWDRGLAGPGATDTQYF. The CDR3 DNA reads as TGTGCCTGGGACCGCGGACTAGCGGGCCCAGGGGCCACAGATACGCAGTATTTT.

The chain joins TRBV5-1 to TRBJ2-7; D remains ambiguous. V lost 10 bases, J lost 4 bases, and 18 bases lay in between. The V gene's germline CDR1 is SGHRS and CDR2 YFSETQ. The CDR3 covers 13 residues. In DNA, the CDR3 is TGCGCCCGCGCCCACAGAGGAAAATACGAGCAGTACTTC. This gives the protein CARAHRGKYEQYF.

DNA for the CDR3: TGTGCCAGCAGTGAAGAGGGGGCTAGAGAGACCCAGTACTTC. It yields the protein CASSEEGARETQYF. The chain is built from TRBV6-1 and TRBJ2-5; 7 bases are a match to TRBD1. CDR3 length: 14 residues. The ends lost 1 base at V and 4 bases at J; junction bases unmatched: 3. CDR1 is MNHNS, CDR2 SASEGT, per germline.

The J gene is TRBJ1-6, the V gene TRBV10-1, with D perhaps TRBD1 (5 bases). CDR3 length equals 16 residues. Germline-derived CDR1 and CDR2 are WNHNN and SYGVQD (reference sequence). V lost 4 bases, J lost 6 bases, and 16 bases lay in between. This CDR3 is CASSGARGSINSPLHF. The CDR3 DNA is TGCGCCAGCAGTGGGGCGAGGGGCTCGATTAATTCACCCCTCCACTTT.

The chain links TRBV5-1 to TRBJ2-3; D is unclear. The V end lost 1 base, the J end lost 3 bases, and 6 bases lay between the germline ends. This CDR3 contains 13 residues. Germline V CDR1 and CDR2: SGHRS, YFSETQ. The CDR3 loop reads CASSLLGTDTQYF. DNA of the CDR3: TGCGCCAGCAGCTTGCTTGGGACAGATACGCAGTATTTT.

V is TRBV18 and J is TRBJ2-2; D remains unclear. The CDR3 extends over 15 amino acids. The germline V gene encodes CDR1 KGHSH and CDR2 LQKENI. Trimming left V 1 base short and J 3 bases short, with 9 bases between. CDR3 in amino acids: CASSPLSKYTGELFF. The CDR3 DNA sequence: TGTGCCAGCTCACCACTTTCTAAGTACACCGGGGAGCTGTTTTTT. Full variable domain (remainder filled in from reference TRBV18 and TRBJ2-2): NAGVMQNPRHLVRRRGQEARLRCSPMKGHSHVYWYRQLPEEGLKFMVYLQKENIIDESGMPKERFSAEFPKEGPSILRIQQVVRGDSAAYFCASSPLSKYTGELFFGEGSRLTVL.

V and J are TRBV5-1 and TRBJ1-2; D unresolved. V was clipped by 2 bases and J by 5 bases, with 10 bases between them. The CDR3 sequence is 13 residues long. Germline assignment: CDR1 SGHRS and CDR2 YFSETQ. As DNA, the CDR3 is TGCGCCAGCAGCTTAACTTGGGCTTATGGCTACACCTTC. Residues: CASSLTWAYGYTF.

This chain uses TRBV27 with TRBJ1-6; 9 bases are a match to TRBD1. CDR1 is MNHEY, CDR2 SMNVEV, per germline (reference sequence). CDR3 length: 19 amino acids. The V segment lost 0 bases and the J segment 0 bases; nucleotides outside the gene matches: 6. CDR3 region: CASSLSRTGASSYNSPLHF. The CDR3 nucleotides read TGTGCCAGCAGTTTATCAAGGACAGGGGCGAGCTCCTATAATTCACCCCTCCACTTT.

The chain recombines TRBV30 with TRBJ2-1, with 7 bases lining up with TRBD1. This CDR3 spans 14 amino acids. Germline V gene data show CDR1 as GTSNPN and CDR2 as SVGIG (reference sequence). With 0 bases clipped from V and 6 bases from J, the junction kept 5 bases outside the gene matches. This CDR3 reads CAWSVTGAANEQFF. CDR3 coding DNA: TGTGCCTGGAGTGTAACAGGGGCCGCCAATGAGCAGTTCTTC.

V gene TRBV6-6 combines with J gene TRBJ1-6; D unclear. Germline CDR1 reads MNHNY; CDR2 reads SVGAGI (reference sequence). Between the trimmed V and J ends, which lost 6 bases and 6 bases, there was a span of 6 bases. This CDR3 contains 12 residues. The CDR3, as DNA: TGTGCCAGCAGCGAACCTAATTCACCCCTCCACTTT. Translated, it gives CASSEPNSPLHF.

The chain combines TRBV5-1 with TRBJ1-3; tentative D call: TRBD1 (6 bases). V gave up 3 bases and J gave up 7 bases, with 26 bases separating them. Looked up from germline, CDR1 is SGHRS and CDR2 is YFSETQ. There are 18 residues in the CDR3. The DNA for the CDR3 is TGCGCCAGCAGCTCGAAGAAGGGGGTACGGTTCTCTTCTAACACCATATATTTT. It translates to CASSSKKGVRFSSNTIYF. The full variable domain, its missing parts supplied by reference TRBV5-1 and TRBJ1-3, is KAGVTQTPRYLIKTRGQQVTLSCSPISGHRSVSWYQQTPGQGLQFLFEYFSETQRNKGNFPGRFSGRQFSNSRSEMNVSTLELGDSALYLCASSSKKGVRFSSNTIYFGEGSWLTVV.

A single count supports this clone. The CDR3 region is CASRPPGRPSSYNSPLHF. The CDR3, as DNA: TGCGCCAGCAGGCCCCCGGGACGGCCGAGCTCCTATAATTCACCCCTCCACTTT. The rearrangement uses TRBV10-1 and TRBJ1-6, with D possibly TRBD1 on 5 matching bases. Trimming left V 6 bases short and J 0 bases short, with 18 bases between. CDR3 length: 18 residues. Germline V gene data show CDR1 as WNHNN and CDR2 as SYGVQD (reference sequence).

The chain links TRBV5-4 to TRBJ1-4, with D perhaps TRBD1 (6 bases). V gave up 0 bases and J gave up 8 bases, with 8 bases separating them. Germline V gene sequence: CDR1 SGHNT, CDR2 YYREEE (reference sequence). The CDR3 covers 13 residues. CDR3: CASSLEGGEKLFF. The CDR3 nucleotides read TGTGCCAGCAGCTTGGAAGGGGGGGAAAAACTGTTTTTT.

This chain uses TRBV5-6 with TRBJ2-5, with a tentative D call TRBD2 (6 bases). The CDR3 sequence is 16 residues long. Germline values: CDR1 SGHDT, CDR2 YYEEEE. Deletions cut 3 bases from V and 2 bases from J, with 17 bases between. The CDR3, as DNA: TGTGCCAGCAGCTATCGGGGACGGCGGGGACAAGAGACCCAGTACTTC. This codes for CASSYRGRRGQETQYF.

V and J are TRBV11-1 and TRBJ1-2; 9 nucleotides align to TRBD1. The CDR3 has 17 residues. With 2 bases clipped from V and 6 bases from J, the junction kept 13 bases outside the gene matches. Looked up from germline, CDR1 is SGHAT and CDR2 is FQDESV (reference sequence). CDR3 nucleotides: TGTGCCAGCAGCTTACCAACTTCGGGGACAGGGTTCGATGGCTACACCTTC. It codes for CASSLPTSGTGFDGYTF.

This chain joins TRBV15 and TRBJ2-3, with a weak D call TRBD1 (6 bases). Trimming pared 0 bases from V and 4 bases from J, leaving 17 bases between. The CDR3 is 17 amino acids. CDR1 LNHNV and CDR2 YYDKDF come from the germline V gene (reference sequence). CDR3: CATSREGYRVKADTQYF. In DNA form, the CDR3 reads TGTGCCACCAGCAGAGAGGGTTACAGGGTTAAGGCAGATACGCAGTATTTT.